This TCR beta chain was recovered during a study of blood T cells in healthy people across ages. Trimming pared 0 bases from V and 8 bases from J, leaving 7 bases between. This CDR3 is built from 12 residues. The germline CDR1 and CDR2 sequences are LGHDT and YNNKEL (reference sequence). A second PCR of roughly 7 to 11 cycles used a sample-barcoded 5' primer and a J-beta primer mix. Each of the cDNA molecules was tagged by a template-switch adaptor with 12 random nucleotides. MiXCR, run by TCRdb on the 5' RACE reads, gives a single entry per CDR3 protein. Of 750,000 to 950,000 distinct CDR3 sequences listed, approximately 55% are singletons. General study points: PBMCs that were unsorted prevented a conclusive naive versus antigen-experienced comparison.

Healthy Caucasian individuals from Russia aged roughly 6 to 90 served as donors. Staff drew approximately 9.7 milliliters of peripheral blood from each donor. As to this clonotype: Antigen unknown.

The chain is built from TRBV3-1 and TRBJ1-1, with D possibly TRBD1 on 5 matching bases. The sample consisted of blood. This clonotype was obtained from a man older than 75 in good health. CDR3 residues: CASSQEGQEAFF. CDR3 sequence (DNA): TGTGCCAGCAGCCAAGAGGGGCAGGAAGCTTTCTTT.